This T cell receptor (beta chain) originates from a study of persistence of HIV-infected CD4 T cells. Across the whole study: Median time on suppressive ART was 8 years. Study conclusions and caveats: Compared with CD3/CD28-stimulated cells, CMV- and Gag-responding cells showed lower TCRbeta richness.

Nonspecific anti-CD3/anti-CD28 bead stimulation represents the broad CD4+ T cell repertoire. CD4+ T cells upregulating both CD40 ligand and CD69 were sorted as responding cells. Undetectable plasma HIV-1 RNA below 50 copies/mL lasted at least 4 years. This was the immunoSEQ version 4 assay in survey mode. The method was immunoSEQ multiplex PCR; TCRdb's version includes in-frame clones alone and lacks a portion of them. The sample has approximately 45,000 clones; less than 90% are singletons. Concerning this clone itself: No antigen is known for it.

The V end was cut by 9 bases, the J end by 6 bases, with 14 bases between. This CDR3 contains 13 residues. In germline, CDR1 is KGHDR, CDR2 SFDVKD. The chain recombines TRBV24-1 with TRBJ1-5; D is perhaps TRBD1 (6 bases). Sequenced material: CD4+ T cells sorted from PBMCs after roughly 18-hour stimulation, taken from a patient who received antiretroviral therapy. This receptor was taken from an adult woman with HIV who was CMV-seropositive. CDR3 sequence reads: CATQRGAGQPQHF. For the CDR3, the DNA is TGTGCCACCCAACGGGGGGCGGGTCAGCCCCAGCATTTT.